This T cell receptor (beta chain) is drawn from a study of CD8 T cells in Susac syndrome. The CDR3 extends over 14 amino acids. V gave up 6 bases and J gave up 2 bases, with 12 bases separating them. Germline V gives CDR1 LGHDT, CDR2 YNNKEL (reference sequence). This clonotype showed up just once. With random hexamers, roughly 0.5 to 1 ug RNA was reverse transcribed. An immunoSEQ multiplex PCR amplified TCR beta CDR3 over 54 Vbeta and 13 Jbeta. TCRdb independently ran MiXCR on the immunoSEQ multiplex PCR reads; one entry per CDR3 protein. Among about 250,000 distinct CDR3 sequences, 93% were seen once, and the ten largest hold roughly 0.07%.

The V and J genes are TRBV3-1 and TRBJ2-3; a weak D match, TRBD1 (7 bases). This receptor was obtained from a human donor with multiple sclerosis. The specimen was CD4+ T cells from PBMCs. The CDR3 sequence: CASRTRGVTDTQYF. In nucleotides, the CDR3 is TGTGCCAGCAGGACCAGGGGGGTCACAGATACGCAGTATTTT.